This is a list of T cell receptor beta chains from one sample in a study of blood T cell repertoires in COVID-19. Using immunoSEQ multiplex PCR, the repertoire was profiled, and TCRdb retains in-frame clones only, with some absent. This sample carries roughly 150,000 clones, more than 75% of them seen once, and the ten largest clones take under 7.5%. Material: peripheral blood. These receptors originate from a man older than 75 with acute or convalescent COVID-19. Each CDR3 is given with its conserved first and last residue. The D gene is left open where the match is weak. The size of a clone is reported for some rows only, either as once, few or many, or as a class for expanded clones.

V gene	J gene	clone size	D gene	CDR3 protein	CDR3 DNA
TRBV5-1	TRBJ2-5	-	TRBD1	CASSPVGTGRQETQYF	TGCGCCAGCAGCCCGGTGGGGACAGGGAGGCAAGAGACCCAGTACTTC
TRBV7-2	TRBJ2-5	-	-	CASSLEAGVGETQYF	TGTGCCAGCAGCTTAGAAGCGGGCGTAGGGGAGACCCAGTACTTC
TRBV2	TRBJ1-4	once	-	CASSAGFVEKLFF	TGTGCCAGCAGTGCAGGGTTTGTTGAAAAACTGTTTTTT
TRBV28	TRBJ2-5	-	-	CASSFGRVGGGQETQYF	TGTGCCAGCAGTTTTGGTCGGGTGGGAGGTGGCCAGGAGACCCAGTACTTC
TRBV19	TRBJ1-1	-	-	CASSPQGGGAFF	TGTGCCAGTAGTCCCCAAGGGGGGGGTGCTTTCTTT
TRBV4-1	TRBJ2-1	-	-	CASSQIGATYNEQFF	TGCGCCAGCAGCCAAATTGGGGCTACGTACAATGAGCAGTTCTTC
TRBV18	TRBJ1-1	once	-	CASSRDRGTEAFF	TGTGCCAGCTCCCGGGATCGTGGGACTGAAGCTTTCTTT
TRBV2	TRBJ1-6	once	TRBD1	CASSGLGGNSPLHF	TGTGCCAGCAGTGGCTTAGGGGGCAATTCACCCCTCCACTTT
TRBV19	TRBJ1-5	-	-	CASSIRYNQPQHF	TGTGCCAGTAGTATCCGGTACAATCAGCCCCAGCATTTT
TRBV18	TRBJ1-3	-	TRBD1	CASSPTGTGKGNTIYF	TGTGCCAGCTCACCGACCGGGACAGGGAAGGGAAACACCATATATTTT
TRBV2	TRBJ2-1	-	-	CASSALSSSISYNEQFF	TGTGCCAGCAGTGCCCTTTCTAGTTCCATCTCCTACAATGAGCAGTTCTTC
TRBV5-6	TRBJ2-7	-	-	CASSLWARVHEQYF	TGTGCCAGCAGCTTGTGGGCCAGGGTCCACGAGCAGTACTTC
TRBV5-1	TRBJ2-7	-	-	CASSLIGEDYEQYF	TGCGCCAGCAGCTTGATAGGGGAAGACTACGAGCAGTACTTC
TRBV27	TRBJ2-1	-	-	CASSLERLGNDNEQFF	TGTGCCAGCAGTTTGGAGCGACTAGGAAACGACAATGAGCAGTTCTTC
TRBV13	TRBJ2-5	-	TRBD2	CASSLGPRRPSGGAETQYF	TGTGCCAGCAGCTTAGGCCCTCGTCGTCCTAGCGGGGGGGCAGAGACCCAGTACTTC
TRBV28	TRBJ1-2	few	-	CAIQQGNYGYTF	TGTGCCATTCAACAGGGTAACTATGGCTACACCTTC
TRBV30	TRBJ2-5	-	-	CAWSLVGALKMSQYF	TGTGCCTGGAGTCTCGTGGGGGCGCTTAAGATGTCCCAGTACTTC
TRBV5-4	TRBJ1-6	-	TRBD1	CASSLAGQGLGSYNSPLHF	TGTGCCAGCAGCTTGGCCGGACAGGGCCTCGGGTCCTATAATTCACCCCTCCACTTT
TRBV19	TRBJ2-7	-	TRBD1	CASSTSRTGVFYEQYF	TGTGCCAGTAGTACGTCCCGGACAGGGGTTTTCTACGAGCAGTACTTC
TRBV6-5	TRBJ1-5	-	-	CASSYSRYQPQHF	TGTGCCAGCAGTTACTCGAGGTATCAGCCCCAGCATTTT
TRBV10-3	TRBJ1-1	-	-	CAISEITAQNTEAFF	TGTGCCATCAGTGAGATAACAGCTCAGAACACTGAAGCTTTCTTT
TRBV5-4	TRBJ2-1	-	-	CASSLGGDRSYNEQFF	TGTGCCAGCAGCTTGGGCGGGGACCGATCCTACAATGAGCAGTTCTTC
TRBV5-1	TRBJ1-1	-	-	CASSRQAQNTEAFF	TGCGCCAGCAGTAGACAGGCACAGAACACTGAAGCTTTCTTT
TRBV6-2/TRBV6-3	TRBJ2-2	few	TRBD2	CASSRLLTSDRELFF	TGTGCCAGCAGCCGCCTGCTGACTAGCGACCGGGAGCTGTTTTTT
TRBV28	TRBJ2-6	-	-	CASSSGTWSSGANVLTF	TGTGCCAGCAGTTCCGGGACTTGGAGCTCTGGGGCCAACGTCCTGACTTTC